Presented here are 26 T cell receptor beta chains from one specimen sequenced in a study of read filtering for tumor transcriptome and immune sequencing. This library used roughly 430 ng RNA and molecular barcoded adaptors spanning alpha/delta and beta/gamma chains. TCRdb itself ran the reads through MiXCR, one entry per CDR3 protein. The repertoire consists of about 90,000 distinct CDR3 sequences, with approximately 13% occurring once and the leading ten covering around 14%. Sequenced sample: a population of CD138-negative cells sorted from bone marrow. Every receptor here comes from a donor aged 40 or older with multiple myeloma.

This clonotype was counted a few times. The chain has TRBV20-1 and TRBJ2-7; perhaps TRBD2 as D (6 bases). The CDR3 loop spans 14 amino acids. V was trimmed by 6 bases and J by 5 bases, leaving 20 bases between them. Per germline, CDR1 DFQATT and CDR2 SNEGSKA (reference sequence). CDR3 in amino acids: CSATLARTLDEQYF. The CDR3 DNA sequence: TGCAGTGCGACGCTAGCGCGCACCCTCGACGAGCAGTACTTC.

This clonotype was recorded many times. CDR3 DNA sequence: TGTGCCAGCAGCCTAGGGACAGGGGTGGAGACCCAGTACTTC. Protein: CASSLGTGVETQYF. This sequence joins TRBV7-6 and TRBJ2-5; 10 nucleotides agree with TRBD1. V was clipped by 5 bases and J by 5 bases; unmatched bases: 5. This CDR3 contains 14 residues. Looked up from germline, CDR1 is SGHVS and CDR2 is FNYEAQ.

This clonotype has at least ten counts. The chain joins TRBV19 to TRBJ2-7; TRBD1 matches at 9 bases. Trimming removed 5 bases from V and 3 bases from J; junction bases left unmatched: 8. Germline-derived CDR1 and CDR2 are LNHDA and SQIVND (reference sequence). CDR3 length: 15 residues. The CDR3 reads CASSVTGQGRYEQYF. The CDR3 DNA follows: TGTGCCAGTAGTGTTACGGGACAGGGTCGCTACGAGCAGTACTTC.

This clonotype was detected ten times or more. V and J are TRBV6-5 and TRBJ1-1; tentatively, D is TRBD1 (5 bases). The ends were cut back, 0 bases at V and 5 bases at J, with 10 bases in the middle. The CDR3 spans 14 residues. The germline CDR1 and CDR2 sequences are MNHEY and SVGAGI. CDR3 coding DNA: TGTGCCAGCAGTTACTCCGGGGGGAGGACTGAAGCTTTCTTT. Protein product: CASSYSGGRTEAFF.

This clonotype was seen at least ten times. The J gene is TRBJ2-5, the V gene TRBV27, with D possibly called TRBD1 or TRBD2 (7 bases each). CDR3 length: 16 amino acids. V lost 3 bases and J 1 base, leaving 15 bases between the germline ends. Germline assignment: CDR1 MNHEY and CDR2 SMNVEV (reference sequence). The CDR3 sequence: CASSFLTGRVQETQYF. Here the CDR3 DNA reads TGTGCCAGCAGTTTCTTGACAGGGAGGGTCCAAGAGACCCAGTACTTC.

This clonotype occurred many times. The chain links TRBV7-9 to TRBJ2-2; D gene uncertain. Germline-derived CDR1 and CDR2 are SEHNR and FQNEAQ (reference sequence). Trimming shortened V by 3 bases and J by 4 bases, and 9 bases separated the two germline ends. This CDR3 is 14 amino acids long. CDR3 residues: CASSFFATTGELFF. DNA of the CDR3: TGTGCCAGCAGCTTCTTCGCGACCACCGGGGAGCTGTTTTTT.

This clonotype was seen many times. The CDR3 sequence: CAKNREAENSPLHF. CDR3 DNA sequence: TGCGCCAAGAACAGGGAAGCGGAGAATTCACCCCTCCACTTT. The chain has TRBV10-2 and TRBJ1-6; perhaps TRBD1 as D (6 bases). In germline, CDR1 is WSHSY, CDR2 SAAADI. The CDR3 is 14 amino acids. V was cut by 10 bases and J by 7 bases, with 17 bases left in between.

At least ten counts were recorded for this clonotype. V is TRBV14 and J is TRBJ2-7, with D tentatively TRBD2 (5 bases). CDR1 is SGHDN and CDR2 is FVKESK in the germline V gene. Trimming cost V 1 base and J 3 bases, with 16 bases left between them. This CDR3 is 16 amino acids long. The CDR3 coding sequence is TGTGCCAGCAGCCAAGTGTCAGCGGACCATTTCTACGAGCAGTACTTC. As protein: CASSQVSADHFYEQYF.

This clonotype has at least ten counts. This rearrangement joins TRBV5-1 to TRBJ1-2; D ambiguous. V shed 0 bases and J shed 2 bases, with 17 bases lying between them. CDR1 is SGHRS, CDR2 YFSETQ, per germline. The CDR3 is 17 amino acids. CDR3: CASSLETAMPNNYGYTF. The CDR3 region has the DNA TGCGCCAGCAGCTTGGAAACAGCAATGCCTAACAACTATGGCTACACCTTC.

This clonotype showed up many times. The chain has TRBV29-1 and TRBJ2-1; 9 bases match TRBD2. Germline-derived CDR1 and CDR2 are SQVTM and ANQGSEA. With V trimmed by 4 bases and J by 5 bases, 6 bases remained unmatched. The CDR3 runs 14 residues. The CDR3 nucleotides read TGCAGCGTTGCGGGGGGACTAGCTGACAATGAGCAGTTCTTC. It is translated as CSVAGGLADNEQFF.

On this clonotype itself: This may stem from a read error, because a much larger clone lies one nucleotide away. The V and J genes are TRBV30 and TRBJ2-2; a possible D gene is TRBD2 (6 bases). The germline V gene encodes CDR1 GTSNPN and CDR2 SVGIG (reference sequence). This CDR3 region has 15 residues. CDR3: CAWSSDYRGTGELLF. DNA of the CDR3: TGTGCCTGGAGTTCGGACTATCGTGGCACCGGGGAGCTGCTTTTT.

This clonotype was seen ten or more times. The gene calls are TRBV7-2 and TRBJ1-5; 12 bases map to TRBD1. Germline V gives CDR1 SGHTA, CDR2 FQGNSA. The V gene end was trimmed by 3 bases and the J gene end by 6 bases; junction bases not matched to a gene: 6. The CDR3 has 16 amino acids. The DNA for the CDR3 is TGTGCCAGCAGCTTGAGACCGGGACAGGGGGCTCAGCCCCAGCATTTT. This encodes CASSLRPGQGAQPQHF.

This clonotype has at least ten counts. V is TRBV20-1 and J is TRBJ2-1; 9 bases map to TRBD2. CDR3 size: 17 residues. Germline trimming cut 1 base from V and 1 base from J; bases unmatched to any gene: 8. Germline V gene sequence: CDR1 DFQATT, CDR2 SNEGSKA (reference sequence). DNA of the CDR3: TGCAGTGCTAGAGTGGGAAGCGGGAGGAGGTCCTACAATGAGCAGTTCTTC. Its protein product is CSARVGSGRRSYNEQFF.

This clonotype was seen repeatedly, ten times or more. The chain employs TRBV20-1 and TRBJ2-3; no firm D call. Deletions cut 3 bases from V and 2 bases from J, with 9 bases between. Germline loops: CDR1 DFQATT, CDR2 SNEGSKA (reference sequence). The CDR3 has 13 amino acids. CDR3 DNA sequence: TGCAGTGCTAGGGAAAGGGTCACAGATACGCAGTATTTT. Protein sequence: CSARERVTDTQYF.

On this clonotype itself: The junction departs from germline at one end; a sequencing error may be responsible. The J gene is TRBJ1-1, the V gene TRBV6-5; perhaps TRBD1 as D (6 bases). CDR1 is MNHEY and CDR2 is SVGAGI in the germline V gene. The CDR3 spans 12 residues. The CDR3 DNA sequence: TGTGCCAGCAGTTACCCGACAGGATCTACTATCTTT. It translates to CASSYPTGSTIF.

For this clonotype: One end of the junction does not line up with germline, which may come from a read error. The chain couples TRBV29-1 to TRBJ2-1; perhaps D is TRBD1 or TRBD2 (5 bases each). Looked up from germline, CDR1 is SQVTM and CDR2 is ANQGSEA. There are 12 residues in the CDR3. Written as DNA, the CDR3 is TGCAGCGTTGGGGACGACTACGATGAGCAGTTCTTC. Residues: CSVGDDYDEQFF.

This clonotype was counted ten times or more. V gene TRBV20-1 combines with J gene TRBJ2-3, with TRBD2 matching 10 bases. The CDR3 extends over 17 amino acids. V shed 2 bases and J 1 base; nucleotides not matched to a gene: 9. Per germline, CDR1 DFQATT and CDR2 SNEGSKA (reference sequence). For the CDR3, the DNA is TGCAGTGCTAGAAATCCTAGCGGGAGTGGGCGCACAGATACGCAGTATTTT. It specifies CSARNPSGSGRTDTQYF.

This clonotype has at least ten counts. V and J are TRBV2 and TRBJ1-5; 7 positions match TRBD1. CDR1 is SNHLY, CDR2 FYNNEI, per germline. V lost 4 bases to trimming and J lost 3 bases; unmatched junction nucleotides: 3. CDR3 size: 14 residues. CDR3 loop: CASSGQGDNQPQHF. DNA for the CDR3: TGTGCCAGCAGTGGGCAGGGGGACAATCAGCCCCAGCATTTT.

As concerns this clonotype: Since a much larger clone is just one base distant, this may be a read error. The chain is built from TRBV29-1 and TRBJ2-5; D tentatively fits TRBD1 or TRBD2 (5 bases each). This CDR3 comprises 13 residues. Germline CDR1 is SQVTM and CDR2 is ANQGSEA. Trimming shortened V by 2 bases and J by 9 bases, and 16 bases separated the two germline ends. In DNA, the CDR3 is TGCAGCGTTGAATCCAGCCATCGAGGGGCCCAGTACTTC. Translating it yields CSVESSHRGAQYF.

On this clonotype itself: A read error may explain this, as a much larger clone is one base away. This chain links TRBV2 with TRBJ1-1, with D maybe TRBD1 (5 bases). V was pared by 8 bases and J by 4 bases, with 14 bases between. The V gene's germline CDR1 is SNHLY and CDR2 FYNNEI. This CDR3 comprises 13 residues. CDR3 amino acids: CASARSGPTEAFF. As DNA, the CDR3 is TGTGCCAGCGCTAGATCAGGGCCCACTGAAGCTTTCTTT.

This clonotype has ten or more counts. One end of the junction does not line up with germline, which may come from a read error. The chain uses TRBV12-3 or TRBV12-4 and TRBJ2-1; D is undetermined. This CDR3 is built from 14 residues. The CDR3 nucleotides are TGTGCCAGCAGCTTAGCTAGCTCCTACAATGAGCAGTTCTTC. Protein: CASSLASSYNEQFF.

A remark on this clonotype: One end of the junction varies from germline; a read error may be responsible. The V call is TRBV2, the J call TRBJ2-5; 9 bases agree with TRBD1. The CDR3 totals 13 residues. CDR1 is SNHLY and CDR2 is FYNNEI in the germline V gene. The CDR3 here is CASGQGSQGTQYF. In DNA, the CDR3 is TGTGCCAGTGGACAGGGGTCCCAAGGGACCCAGTACTTC.

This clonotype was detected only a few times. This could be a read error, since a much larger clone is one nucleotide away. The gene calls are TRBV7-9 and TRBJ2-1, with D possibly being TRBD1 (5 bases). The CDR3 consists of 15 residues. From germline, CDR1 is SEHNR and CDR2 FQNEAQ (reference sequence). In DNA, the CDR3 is TGTGCCAGCAGCTTAGGTCAGGGCTCCTACAATGAGCAGTCCTTC. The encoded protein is CASSLGQGSYNEQSF.

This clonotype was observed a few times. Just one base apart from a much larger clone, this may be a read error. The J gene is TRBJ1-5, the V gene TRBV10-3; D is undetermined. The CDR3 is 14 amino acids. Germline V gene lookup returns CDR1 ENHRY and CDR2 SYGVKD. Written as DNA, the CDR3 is TGTGCCGTCAGTGATCCAACAGCGAATCAGCCCCAGCATTTT. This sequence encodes CAVSDPTANQPQHF.

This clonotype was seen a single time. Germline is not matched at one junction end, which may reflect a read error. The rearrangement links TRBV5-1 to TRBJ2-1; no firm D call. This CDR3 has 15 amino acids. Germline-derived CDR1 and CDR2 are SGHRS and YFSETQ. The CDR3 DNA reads TGTGCCAGCAGCTTCATTGGAAGCTCCTACAATGAGCAGTTCTTC. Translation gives CASSFIGSSYNEQFF.

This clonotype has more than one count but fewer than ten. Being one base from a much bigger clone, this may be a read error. CDR3 nucleotide sequence: TGTGCCAGCAGCCTAGCGGGAGACATCAAAGGGCAGTTCTTC. This translates into CASSLAGDIKGQFF. This chain joins TRBV5-6 and TRBJ2-1, with 10 nucleotides matching TRBD2. The CDR3 loop spans 14 amino acids. Germline CDR1 is SGHDT and CDR2 is YYEEEE. The V gene end was trimmed by 4 bases and the J gene end by 12 bases; junction bases not matched to a gene: 10. Full variable domain (outside the CDR3, taken from reference TRBV5-6 and TRBJ2-1): DAGVTQSPTHLIKTRGQQVTLRCSPKSGHDTVSWYQQALGQGPQFIFQYYEEEERQRGNFPDRFSGHQFPNYSSELNVNALLLGDSALYLCASSLAGDIKGQFFGPGTRLTVL.